This note documents a single T cell receptor (beta chain) sequence. Its antigen is undetermined. Sample treatment: oral pan-JAK inhibitor, 5-10 mg twice daily. Both peripheral blood and punch biopsies of lesional scalp skin were obtained from patients who had alopecia areata. Starting from PBMCs, sorting isolated CD4+ and CD8+ T cells. The data belong to a study of CD8+ T cells in alopecia areata. Study-wide results and limits: There were many expanded lesional clones persisting in scalp and blood during tofacitinib. Clonality in the scalp and expanded CD8+ clones ranked among the top 100 were significantly decreased by tofacitinib.

The CDR3 sequence is 13 residues long. Germline V gives CDR1 SGHDN, CDR2 FVKESK. Trimming stripped 0 bases from V and 9 bases from J, with 10 bases between. Following RNA extraction, reverse transcription yielded cDNA that acted as the sequencing template. Here immunoSEQ multiplex PCR was the method, and the copy in TCRdb shows in-frame clones only, minus some. There are 150,000 to 200,000 clones in the sample; around three fifths occur only once, and under 1.5% lies in the top ten. This TCR was recovered from a human donor with alopecia areata. This chain connects TRBV14 to TRBJ2-3; D gene ambiguous. Sequences were derived from CD4+ T cells sorted from blood, sampled around week 50, from a patient treated with tofacitinib. CDR3 sequence reads: CASSQDLGHTQYF. The CDR3 DNA sequence: TGTGCCAGCAGCCAAGATTTAGGGCACACGCAGTATTTT.